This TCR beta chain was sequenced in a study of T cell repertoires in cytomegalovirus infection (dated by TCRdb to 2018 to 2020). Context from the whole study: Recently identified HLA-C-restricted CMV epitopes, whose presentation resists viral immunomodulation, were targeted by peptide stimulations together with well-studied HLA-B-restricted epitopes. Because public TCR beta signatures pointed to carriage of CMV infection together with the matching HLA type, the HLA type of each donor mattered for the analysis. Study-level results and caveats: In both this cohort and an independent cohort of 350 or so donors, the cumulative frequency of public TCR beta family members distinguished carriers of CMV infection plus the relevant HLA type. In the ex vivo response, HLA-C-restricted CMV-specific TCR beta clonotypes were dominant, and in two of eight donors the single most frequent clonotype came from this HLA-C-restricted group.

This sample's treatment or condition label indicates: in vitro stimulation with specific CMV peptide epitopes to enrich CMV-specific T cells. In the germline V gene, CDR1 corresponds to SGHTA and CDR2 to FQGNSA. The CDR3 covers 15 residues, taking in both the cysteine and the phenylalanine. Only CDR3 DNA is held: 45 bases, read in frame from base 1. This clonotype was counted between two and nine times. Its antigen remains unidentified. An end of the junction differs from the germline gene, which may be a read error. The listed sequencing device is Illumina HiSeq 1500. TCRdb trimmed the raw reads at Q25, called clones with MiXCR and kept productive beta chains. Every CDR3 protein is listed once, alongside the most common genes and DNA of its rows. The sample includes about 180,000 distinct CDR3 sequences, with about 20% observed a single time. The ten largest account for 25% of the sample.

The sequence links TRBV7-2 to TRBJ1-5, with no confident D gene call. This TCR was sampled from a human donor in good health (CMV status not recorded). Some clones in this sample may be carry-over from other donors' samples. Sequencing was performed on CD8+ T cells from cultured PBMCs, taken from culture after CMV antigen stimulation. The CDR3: CASSLGRHSNQPQHF. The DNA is TGTGCCAGCAGTTTAGGACGGCATAGCAATCAGCCCCAGCATTTT. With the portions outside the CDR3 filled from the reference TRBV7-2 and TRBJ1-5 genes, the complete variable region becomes GAGVSQSPSNKVTEKGKDVELRCDPISGHTALYWYRQSLGQGLEFLIYFQGNSAPDKSGLPSDRFSAERTGGSVSTLTIQRTQQEDSAVYLCASSLGRHSNQPQHFGDGTRLSIL.